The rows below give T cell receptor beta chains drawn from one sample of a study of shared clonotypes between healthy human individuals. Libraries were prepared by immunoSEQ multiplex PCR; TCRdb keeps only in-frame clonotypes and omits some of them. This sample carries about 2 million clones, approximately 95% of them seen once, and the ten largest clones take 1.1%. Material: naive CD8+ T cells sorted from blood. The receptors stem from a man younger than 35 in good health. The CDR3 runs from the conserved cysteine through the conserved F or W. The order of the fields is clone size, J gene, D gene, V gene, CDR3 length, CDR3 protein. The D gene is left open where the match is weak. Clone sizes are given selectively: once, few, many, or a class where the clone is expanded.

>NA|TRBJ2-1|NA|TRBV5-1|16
CASSLGSEAVDNEQFF
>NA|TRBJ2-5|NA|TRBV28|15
CASQGLRGGQETQYF
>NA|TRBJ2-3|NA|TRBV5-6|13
CASSRDFPDTQYF
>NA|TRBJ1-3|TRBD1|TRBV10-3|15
CAISPPGQAGNTIYF
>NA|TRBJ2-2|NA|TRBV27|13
CASTDRSTGELFF
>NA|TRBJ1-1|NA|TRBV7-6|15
CASSLVIGSNTEAFF
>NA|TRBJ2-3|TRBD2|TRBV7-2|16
CASSLVAGVGTDTQYF
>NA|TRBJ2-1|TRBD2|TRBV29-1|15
CSVVLAGGRYNEQFF
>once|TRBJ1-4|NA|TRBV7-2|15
CASSLTGAGNEKLFF
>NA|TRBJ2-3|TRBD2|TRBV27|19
CASSPQRLSGASSTDTQYF
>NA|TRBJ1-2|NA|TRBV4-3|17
CASSTDAFGTVNYGYTF